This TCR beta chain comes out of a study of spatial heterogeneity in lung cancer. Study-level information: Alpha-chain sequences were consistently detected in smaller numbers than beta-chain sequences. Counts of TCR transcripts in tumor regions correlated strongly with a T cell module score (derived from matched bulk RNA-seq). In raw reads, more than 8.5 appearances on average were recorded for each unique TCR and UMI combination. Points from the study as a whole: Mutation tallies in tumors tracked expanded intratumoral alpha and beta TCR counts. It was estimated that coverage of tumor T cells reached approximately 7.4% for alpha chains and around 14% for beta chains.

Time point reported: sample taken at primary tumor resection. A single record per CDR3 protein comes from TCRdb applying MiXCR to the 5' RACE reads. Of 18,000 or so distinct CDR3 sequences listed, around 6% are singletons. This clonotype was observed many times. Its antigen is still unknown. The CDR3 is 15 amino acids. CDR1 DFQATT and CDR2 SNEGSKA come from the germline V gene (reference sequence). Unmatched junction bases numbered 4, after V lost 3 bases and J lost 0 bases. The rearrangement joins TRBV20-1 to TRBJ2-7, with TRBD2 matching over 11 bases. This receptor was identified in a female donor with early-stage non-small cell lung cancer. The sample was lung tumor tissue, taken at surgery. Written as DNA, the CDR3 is TGCAGTGCTAGCGGGACTAGCGGTAGCTCCTACGAGCAGTACTTC. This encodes CSASGTSGSSYEQYF.